Listed below are T cell receptor beta chains from one sample, sequenced in a study of blood T cells in healthy people across ages. TCRdb reprocessed the 5' RACE reads with MiXCR, giving one entry per CDR3 protein. Among about 1.8 million distinct CDR3 sequences listed, around half were seen once. Material: blood. Receptor source: a woman aged 40-49 years in good health. Each CDR3 is given with its conserved first and last residue. The D gene is left open where the match is weak. Part of the rows lack a size; the others show once, few, many or a class for expanded clones.

.	TRBV20-1	many	TRBJ2-3	TGCAGTGCTAGAGGTGGGGGGGGCGCTCTAGATACGCAGTATTTT	CSARGGGGALDTQYF
TRBD1	TRBV6-5	many	TRBJ1-2	TGTGCCAGCCGTCGGACAGGGGGTAACTATGGCTACACCTTC	CASRRTGGNYGYTF
TRBD2	TRBV10-3	.	TRBJ2-5	TGTGCCATCAGTGAAAGGCCTAGCGGAATTCAAGAGACCCAGTACTTC	CAISERPSGIQETQYF
TRBD1	TRBV24-1	.	TRBJ1-2	TGTGCCACCAGTGATTTAGGGACAGAGGGCTACACCTTC	CATSDLGTEGYTF
.	TRBV6-1	.	TRBJ2-5	TGTGCCAGCATCAGGGGCCGGGAGACCCAGTACTTC	CASIRGRETQYF
.	TRBV27	.	TRBJ2-6	TGTGCCAGCAGTCATCGGCAGGGGAGCTCTGGGGCCAACGTCCTGACTTTC	CASSHRQGSSGANVLTF
TRBD2	TRBV9	.	TRBJ2-7	TGTGCCAGCAGCCCTCCGACTAGCGGGGGTACCAGCTCCAACGAGCAGTACTTC	CASSPPTSGGTSSNEQYF
TRBD2	TRBV4-3	few	TRBJ2-1	TGCGCCAGCAGCCGCAGAATTAATCCGGGACTAGCCCCGAGCTCCTACAATGAGCAGTTCTTC	CASSRRINPGLAPSSYNEQFF
.	TRBV5-1	few	TRBJ2-5	TGCGCCAGCAGCTCCCAGTCGGAGACCCAGTACTTC	CASSSQSETQYF
TRBD1	TRBV5-1	few	TRBJ1-2	TGCGCCAGCAGCGGGGGACAGGGAATCTCCTATGGCTACACCTTC	CASSGGQGISYGYTF
.	TRBV7-9	.	TRBJ2-5	TGTGCCAGCAGCTTAGAGTGGGGCAAAGAGACCCAGTACTTC	CASSLEWGKETQYF
TRBD2	TRBV20-1	.	TRBJ2-5	TGCAGTGCTAGAGTCCCGGGAACCACCGGGGAGAGCGGGGTGTGGCAAGAGACCCAGTACTTC	CSARVPGTTGESGVWQETQYF
.	TRBV4-1	few	TRBJ1-1	TGCGCCAGCAGCCAAGATCCAGGGTACTCCGAAGCTTTCTTT	CASSQDPGYSEAFF
.	TRBV12-3/TRBV12-4	.	TRBJ2-3	TGTGCCAGCAGTTTTGCAGGGAGTGGCACAGATACGCAGTATTTT	CASSFAGSGTDTQYF
.	TRBV12-3/TRBV12-4	.	TRBJ2-7	TGTGCCAGCATGGTGTCGGGCACCTACGAGCAGTACTTC	CASMVSGTYEQYF
.	TRBV20-1	many	TRBJ2-7	TGCAGTGCTAGAGCCCCTAGCGAGAGCTCCTACGAGCAGTACTTC	CSARAPSESSYEQYF
.	TRBV3-1	.	TRBJ1-4	TGTGCCAGCAGCCAACGGCCGGTTGCAACTAATGAAAAACTGTTTTTT	CASSQRPVATNEKLFF
.	TRBV5-1	.	TRBJ2-5	TGCGCCAGCAGCCCCGGGACCACACGGTTCCTTGAGACCCAGTACTTC	CASSPGTTRFLETQYF
.	TRBV20-1	few	TRBJ2-4	TGCAGTGCCACGACAGAAATTCAGTACTTC	CSATTEIQYF
.	TRBV4-3	few	TRBJ1-2	TGCGCCAGCAGCCAAGTTGACATGTCCTATGGCTACACCTTC	CASSQVDMSYGYTF
.	TRBV7-2	once	TRBJ1-2	TGTGCCAGCAGCCCAGATCCCCCCGGGGCCTATGGCTACACCTTC	CASSPDPPGAYGYTF
TRBD1	TRBV20-1	few	TRBJ2-1	TGCGGTGCTAGACCTCCGCGGACAGGGTCTGGTGAGCAGTTCTTC	CGARPPRTGSGEQFF
TRBD2	TRBV7-2	few	TRBJ2-1	TGTGCCAGCAGCTTAGGCGGGGGGGCCGGAGATTTGAATGAGCAGTTCTTC	CASSLGGGAGDLNEQFF
.	TRBV6-5	.	TRBJ1-2	TGTGCCAGCAGTTACAATGCAGGGGACGGCTACACCTTC	CASSYNAGDGYTF
.	TRBV7-2	.	TRBJ1-2	TGTGCCAGCAGCCCTGTGGGGGGGCCCAGCGTTGGCTACACCTTC	CASSPVGGPSVGYTF
TRBD2	TRBV7-2	.	TRBJ2-3	TGTGCCAGCAGCCCTCGACTAGCGGGGGTCAACACAGATACGCAGTATTTT	CASSPRLAGVNTDTQYF
.	TRBV28	.	TRBJ2-7	TGTGCCGGCTCGGAGGGATACGAGCAGTACTTC	CAGSEGYEQYF
.	TRBV12-3/TRBV12-4	.	TRBJ2-5	TGTGCCAGCAGTCCCAGAGGTCATGGTGAGCAGTACTTC	CASSPRGHGEQYF
TRBD1	TRBV27	.	TRBJ1-6	TGTGCCAGCAGTTTGCAGGGGGCGGTTAATTCACCCCTCCACTTT	CASSLQGAVNSPLHF
.	TRBV20-1	.	TRBJ2-3	TGCAGTGCTAGAAGGGAGAGGTTCGCGACGGCAGATACGCAGTATTTT	CSARRERFATADTQYF
.	TRBV20-1	.	TRBJ1-1	TGCAGTGCTAGAGATTATCTGAAGAACACTGAAGCTTTCTTT	CSARDYLKNTEAFF
TRBD2	TRBV7-2	.	TRBJ2-5	TGTGCCAGCAGCCCACTCCAGGGACTAGCCATCCATGAGCAGTACTTC	CASSPLQGLAIHEQYF
.	TRBV3-1	.	TRBJ2-7	TGTGCCAGCAGCCAAGAGGGATTAGTCTCCTACGAGCAGTACTTC	CASSQEGLVSYEQYF
TRBD2	TRBV12-3/TRBV12-4	.	TRBJ2-4	TGTGCCAGCAGTTTTCAGCGGGGAGGCGGGAACATTCAGTACTTC	CASSFQRGGGNIQYF
.	TRBV20-1	many	TRBJ1-2	TGCAGTGCTAGAGATCGCGGGGGCGCGGGTGGCTACACCTTC	CSARDRGGAGGYTF
.	TRBV7-2	.	TRBJ1-6	TGTGCCAGCAGCTCCTGGGCCCGTTGGGGCCTCCACTTT	CASSSWARWGLHF
TRBD2	TRBV20-1	.	TRBJ2-7	TGCAGTGCTAGAAATCCCGGACTAGTCTACGAGCAGTACTTC	CSARNPGLVYEQYF
.	TRBV5-6	once	TRBJ2-5	TGTGCCGGCAGCTTGGCCGTAGGGCTACGGTACCAAGAGACCCAGTACTTC	CAGSLAVGLRYQETQYF
TRBD2	TRBV2	.	TRBJ2-3	TGTGCCAGCAGGGGGACTAGTTCAGATACGCAGTATTTT	CASRGTSSDTQYF